The present T cell receptor (beta chain) was sequenced within a study of T-cell reconstitution after alpha-beta-depleted transplantation in children. The CDR3 totals 16 residues. Germline CDR1 SGHDT, CDR2 YYEEEE. The junction had 8 bases not matched to a gene; V was cut back by 1 base and J by 4 bases. This clonotype was recorded many times. Unique molecular identifiers were incorporated into the prepared TCRbeta library. TCRdb reprocessed the PCR reads with MiXCR, giving one entry per CDR3 protein. The table shows over 150,000 distinct CDR3 sequences, with 5% to 7.5% occurring only once. The source was PBMCs, collected before TCRalphabeta/CD19-depleted stem cell transplant. This sequence joins TRBV5-6 and TRBJ2-1, with TRBD2 matching over 7 bases. This TCR was recovered from a girl under two years old with combined immunodeficiency, due to receive a stem cell transplant. The CDR3, as DNA: TGTGCCAGCAGCTTGCAACTAGCGTCTAGATACAATGAGCAGTTCTTC. It encodes CASSLQLASRYNEQFF. The full variable domain, with the rest looked up from reference TRBV5-6 and TRBJ2-1, is DAGVTQSPTHLIKTRGQQVTLRCSPKSGHDTVSWYQQALGQGPQFIFQYYEEEERQRGNFPDRFSGHQFPNYSSELNVNALLLGDSALYLCASSLQLASRYNEQFFGPGTRLTVL.